This entry features one TCR beta chain sequence. What it recognizes is unknown. There are 15 residues in the CDR3. The germline CDR1 and CDR2 sequences are KGHSH and LQKENI. With V trimmed by 5 bases and J by 4 bases, 8 bases remained unmatched. This sample stems from a study of cytomegalovirus exposure and HLA in healthy donors. The PCR was carried out with 60 Vbeta primers and 13 Jbeta primers. Per the original data handling: Among the unique TCR beta chains that a later analysis counted, about 84 million in all, about 12 million were shared. TCRdb's table, derived via immunoSEQ multiplex PCR, lists solely in-frame clones and lacks some. V and J calls and clone size are copied from that table; D and trimming were computed from the DNA. Here the sample spans some 140,000 clones, 80% being singletons. The study's findings and limits: Earlier analysis looked at TCR beta V segments, and most were productive about 90% or about 30% of the time.

This TCR came from a man younger than 40 in good health and CMV-seropositive. Sequencing was performed on PBMCs. This rearrangement joins TRBV18 to TRBJ2-1; 7 nucleotides line up with TRBD2. As DNA, the CDR3 is TGTGCCAGCTCATTCGGGACTACCCTTTACAATGAGCAGTTCTTC. Translating it yields CASSFGTTLYNEQFF.